A selection of T cell receptor beta chains follows, all from one sample in a study of CD8 T cells in ankylosing spondylitis. TCRdb re-derived calls from the 5' RACE reads in MiXCR, one entry per CDR3 protein. The sample shows 400,000 to 450,000 distinct CDR3 sequences, more than 15% of them seen only once. Sequenced sample: blood, either unsorted or a sorted T cell fraction (not recorded which). The receptors shown here come from a male donor with ankylosing spondylitis. CDR3s include the opening cysteine and the closing phenylalanine or tryptophan.

TRBV11-2 | CASSSRGLAGGPQETQYF
TRBV20-1 | CSASGRAGETQYF
TRBV12-3/TRBV12-4 | CASSLAEEQFF
TRBV12-3/TRBV12-4 | CASSPDLTGELFF
TRBV14 | CASSQDGGLAVSYEQYF
TRBV9 | CASGRDYGDTQYF
TRBV3-1 | CASSHTGNQYYGYTF
TRBV5-1 | CASSGAPDGYTF
TRBV5-6 | CASRGPEYLNIQYF
TRBV20-1 | CSARRGAGDSRQETQYF
TRBV7-2 | CASSLAPSGANVLTF
TRBV7-2 | CASTGLAGISGANVLTF
TRBV24-1 | CATGLAGTDTQYF
TRBV12-3/TRBV12-4 | CASSTGGAVNTGELFF
TRBV14 | CASSQDETGDNNEQFF
TRBV6-1 | CASQVALGEQYF
TRBV20-1 | CSARGSYRDTEAFF
TRBV6-5 | CASSYRPGTGTGANVLTF
TRBV7-2 | CASSLINSGSLGYTQYF
TRBV6-5 | CASSDSQASTDTQYF
TRBV6-1 | CASKKNPRVRYTEAFF
TRBV2 | CASSPLPGQGALGANVLTF
TRBV27 | CASSLYTPGGNEQFF
TRBV6-2/TRBV6-3 | CATPGLAGEEQFF
TRBV24-1 | CATSESAGVGAQHF
TRBV28 | CASSGGLAAYEQYF
TRBV19 | CASSSHLGRSTEAFF
TRBV6-5 | CASSYPGGNTIYF
TRBV12-3/TRBV12-4 | CASREHENTEAFF
TRBV7-2 | CASSWDRGRPDTQYF
TRBV5-1 | CASSPRVSEQFF
TRBV20-1 | CSAKDRRETQYF
TRBV5-1 | CASSPTPGGNQETQYF
TRBV7-2 | CASSLVAGGRTGELFF
TRBV11-2 | CASSLSDPGYTGELFF
TRBV7-2 | CASSSTGQGRSYEQYF
TRBV7-2 | CASSADRGTYNEQFF
TRBV2 | CASSGGSGVNEQFF
TRBV6-1 | CASRVTRGSGELFF
TRBV6-2/TRBV6-3 | CASSYGGITSEYEQYF
TRBV24-1 | CATSDSGTGELFF
TRBV2 | CASTFSGGDQPQHF
TRBV5-1 | CASSLGTQGGEQYF
TRBV3-1 | CASSQGQMNTEAFF
TRBV6-1 | CASSQDSGGAVYNEQFF
TRBV12-3/TRBV12-4 | CASTDSYTEAFF
TRBV5-1 | CASSLGGPGGSTDTQYF
TRBV6-5 | CASSYGTARVETQYF
TRBV6-2/TRBV6-3 | CASSYSGTRTDTQYF
TRBV24-1 | CATSDPRLADNYNEQFF
TRBV20-1 | CSARTLSGNTIYF
TRBV18 | CASSPLGTTGNEQFF